Listed here are 26 T cell receptor beta chains from one sample, sequenced in a study. Cells sorted as Tregs were CD4+, CD25+ and CD127-/low. TCRdb passed the 5' RACE reads through MiXCR, listing each CDR3 protein once. The data hold 35,000 to 45,000 distinct CDR3 sequences, with about a fifth observed a single time. Source material: Tregs sorted from a lymph node. The receptor source for this set is a female donor with breast cancer.

On this clonotype: A much larger clone differs by one base, so this may be a read error. The rearrangement uses TRBV6-5 and TRBJ2-2, with 11 bases matching TRBD2. The CDR3 has 17 amino acids. Germline CDR1 and CDR2: MNHEY and SVGAGI. J gave up 7 bases and V 2 bases, and 9 bases lay outside the gene matches. The CDR3 DNA follows: TGTGCCAGCAGTTACGGGACTAGCGGCCCTAGGGACGGGGAGCTGTTTTTT. It translates to CASSYGTSGPRDGELFF.

This clonotype was observed a single time. The V gene is TRBV29-1, the J gene TRBJ1-2, with a possible D match to TRBD1 (5 bases). From germline, CDR1 is SQVTM and CDR2 ANQGSEA. Trimming stripped 1 base from V and 8 bases from J, with 17 bases between. The CDR3 consists of 14 residues. The CDR3 reads CSVEGQGRRGGYTF. Here the CDR3 DNA reads TGCAGCGTTGAAGGGCAGGGTCGTAGAGGAGGCTACACCTTC.

This clonotype has ten or more counts. This chain joins TRBV15 and TRBJ2-7; TRBD1 matches at 9 bases. Germline values: CDR1 LNHNV, CDR2 YYDKDF (reference sequence). The junction had 4 bases not matched to a gene; V was cut back by 5 bases and J by 2 bases. This CDR3 has 14 amino acids. CDR3 in DNA: TGTGCCACCAGCTGGGACAGGGACGCCTACGAGCAGTACTTC. It yields the protein CATSWDRDAYEQYF. The complete variable domain, with remaining parts taken from reference TRBV15 and TRBJ2-7, reads DAMVIQNPRYQVTQFGKPVTLSCSQTLNHNVMYWYQQKSSQAPKLLFHYYDKDFNNEADTPDNFQSRRPNTSFCFLDIRSPGLGDTAMYLCATSWDRDAYEQYFGPGTRLTVT.

This clonotype has more than one count but fewer than ten. This chain connects TRBV5-1 to TRBJ2-1, with 9 bases aligning to TRBD2. Germline CDR1 and CDR2: SGHRS and YFSETQ. There are 15 residues in the CDR3. The J segment lost 6 bases and the V segment lost 4 bases, leaving 8 bases of the junction unmatched. CDR3 nucleotides: TGCGCCAGCAGCCTTAGCGGGAGTTTCGGCAATGAGCAGTTCTTC. The encoded protein is CASSLSGSFGNEQFF.

This clonotype was found many times. The chain has TRBV20-1 and TRBJ2-7; the D is unclear. CDR1 DFQATT and CDR2 SNEGSKA come from the germline V gene (reference sequence). The V end was cut by 2 bases, the J end by 3 bases, with 11 bases between. The CDR3 runs to 13 residues. CDR3 nucleotide sequence: TGCAGTGCTAGAAATAAGAAATTCTACGAGCAGTACTTC. Translating it yields CSARNKKFYEQYF.

V is TRBV9 and J is TRBJ2-5, with 8 bases matching TRBD2. The CDR3 is 15 amino acids. Germline V gene lookup returns CDR1 SGDLS and CDR2 YYNGEE. V gave up 3 bases and J gave up 2 bases; unmatched junction bases: 6. For the CDR3, the DNA is TGTGCCAGCAGCGCAAGCGGGAGCAGACAAGAGACCCAGTACTTC. Translated: CASSASGSRQETQYF. Drawing the rest from reference TRBV9 and TRBJ2-5, the complete variable domain is DSGVTQTPKHLITATGQRVTLRCSPRSGDLSVYWYQQSLDQGLQFLIQYYNGEERAKGNILERFSAQQFPDLHSELNLSSLELGDSALYFCASSASGSRQETQYFGPGTRLLVL.

A word on this clonotype: This may be a read error: a much more frequent sequence differs by one nucleotide. The chain is built from TRBV28 and TRBJ2-5, with 7 bases aligning to TRBD2. The germline CDR1 and CDR2 sequences are MDHEN and SYDVKM. The CDR3 loop spans 12 amino acids. The DNA of the CDR3 is TGTGCCAGCACCGCGGGGAGGGAGACCCGGTACTTC. It is translated as CASTAGRETRYF.

This chain connects TRBV4-3 to TRBJ2-1; D is perhaps TRBD2 (6 bases). This CDR3 comprises 18 residues. Germline assignment: CDR1 LGHNA and CDR2 YSLEER. Trimming left V 5 bases short and J 0 bases short, with 20 bases between. The CDR3 is CASSFRPGGVGSYNEQFF. DNA for the CDR3: TGCGCCAGCAGCTTCCGCCCCGGAGGGGTTGGCTCCTACAATGAGCAGTTCTTC.

This clonotype has at least ten counts. The chain combines TRBV9 with TRBJ1-5; maybe TRBD1 (6 bases). The CDR3 is made up of 14 amino acids. Trimming took off 3 bases at V and 7 bases at J, with 14 bases between the two ends. The germline V gene has CDR1 SGDLS and CDR2 YYNGEE. The CDR3 nucleotides read TGTGCCAGCAGCGGGACAGCTCAGGGGCAGCCCCAGCATTTT. It yields the protein CASSGTAQGQPQHF.

This clonotype has just a few counts. The gene calls are TRBV30 and TRBJ2-6, with D maybe TRBD2 (5 bases). Trimming removed 8 bases at V and 0 bases at J, with 23 bases between. Germline V gene lookup returns CDR1 GTSNPN and CDR2 SVGIG (reference sequence). The CDR3 extends over 18 amino acids. CDR3 bases: TGTGCCGGGAAGATGGCGGGTCTTTCCAGCTCTGGGGCCAACGTCCTGACTTTC. This encodes CAGKMAGLSSSGANVLTF. Full variable domain (rest looked up from reference TRBV30 and TRBJ2-6): SQTIHQWPATLVQPVGSPLSLECTVEGTSNPNLYWYRQAAGRGLQLLFYSVGIGQISSEVPQNLSASRPQDRQFILSSKKLLLSDSGFYLCAGKMAGLSSSGANVLTFGAGSRLTVL.

Ten or more counts support this clonotype. This sequence joins TRBV5-1 and TRBJ2-2; no clear D. CDR1 and CDR2 from the germline V gene are SGHRS and YFSETQ. V lost 7 bases and J 5 bases, leaving 15 bases between the germline ends. The CDR3 loop spans 14 amino acids. CDR3 amino acids: CASRSSWGTGELFF. Written as DNA, the CDR3 is TGCGCCAGCCGATCTTCCTGGGGAACCGGGGAGCTGTTTTTT. Complete variable domain (other parts from reference TRBV5-1 and TRBJ2-2): KAGVTQTPRYLIKTRGQQVTLSCSPISGHRSVSWYQQTPGQGLQFLFEYFSETQRNKGNFPGRFSGRQFSNSRSEMNVSTLELGDSALYLCASRSSWGTGELFFGEGSRLTVL.

In its sample, this clonotype was seen many times. V usage is TRBV5-1 and J usage is TRBJ2-2; D not certain. Germline V CDR1 and CDR2: SGHRS, YFSETQ. Trimming took 5 bases from V and 0 from J, leaving 17 bases between them. CDR3 length: 17 residues. The CDR3 DNA is TGCGCCAGCAGAACTCCTCGGAAGGATTCGAACACCGGGGAGCTGTTTTTT. It translates to CASRTPRKDSNTGELFF.

This clonotype was observed at least ten times. CDR3 DNA sequence: TGCAGTGCTAGTATTCCCGGGAGGGACTATGGCTACACCTTC. This translates into CSASIPGRDYGYTF. This sequence joins TRBV20-1 and TRBJ1-2; D is undetermined. CDR3 length: 14 residues. Trimming pared 3 bases from V and 3 bases from J, leaving 14 bases between. The germline V gene encodes CDR1 DFQATT and CDR2 SNEGSKA (reference sequence).

This rearrangement joins TRBV20-1 to TRBJ2-5; D ambiguous. The CDR3 runs 13 residues. The ends were cut back, 6 bases at V and 2 bases at J, with 13 bases in the middle. Germline CDR1 reads DFQATT; CDR2 reads SNEGSKA (reference sequence). CDR3 DNA sequence: TGCAGTGCAACTACAGACTCACAAGAGACCCAGTACTTC. Its protein product is CSATTDSQETQYF.

Worth noting for this clonotype: A much larger clonotype is one base distant, so this may be a read error. The chain couples TRBV5-4 to TRBJ1-1, with TRBD1 as a possible D gene (6 bases). The CDR3 is 15 amino acids. Per the germline V gene, CDR1 is SGHNT and CDR2 is YYREEE (reference sequence). The CDR3 bases are TGTGCCAGCAGCTTGGCCACAGGGATTGACACTCAAGCTTTCTTT. Translated: CASSLATGIDTQAFF.

The chain recombines TRBV6-1 with TRBJ2-3; 10 nucleotides line up with TRBD2. V was clipped by 1 base and J by 3 bases; unmatched bases: 7. CDR1 and CDR2 (germline): MNHNS, SASEGT. CDR3 length: 17 amino acids. The CDR3 sequence is CASSEDLSGRGTDTQYF. For the CDR3, the DNA is TGTGCCAGCAGTGAAGACCTGAGCGGGAGGGGGACAGATACGCAGTATTTT.

The rearrangement uses TRBV4-1 and TRBJ1-5, with 8 nucleotides matching TRBD1. The CDR3 has 16 residues. Germline V gene data show CDR1 as MGHRA and CDR2 as YSYEKL. The ends lost 4 bases at V and 4 bases at J; junction bases unmatched: 9. Here the CDR3 DNA reads TGCGCCAGCAGCCTGGTTTCGGACAGGGCTAATCAGCCCCAGCATTTT. It codes for CASSLVSDRANQPQHF.

This clonotype was recorded a few times. The chain carries TRBV30 and TRBJ2-7; D is possibly TRBD2 (5 bases). V lost 3 bases to trimming and J lost 0 bases, with 12 bases between them. CDR3 length: 14 amino acids. CDR1 is GTSNPN and CDR2 is SVGIG in the germline V gene (reference sequence). CDR3 bases: TGTGCCTGGAGGCGGGTTGAAAGCTCCTACGAGCAGTACTTC. Translated: CAWRRVESSYEQYF. Full variable domain (remainder filled in from reference TRBV30 and TRBJ2-7): SQTIHQWPATLVQPVGSPLSLECTVEGTSNPNLYWYRQAAGRGLQLLFYSVGIGQISSEVPQNLSASRPQDRQFILSSKKLLLSDSGFYLCAWRRVESSYEQYFGPGTRLTVT.

J is TRBJ2-7 and V is TRBV7-9; a weak D match, TRBD2 (5 bases). Germline V CDR1 and CDR2: SEHNR, FQNEAQ (reference sequence). The CDR3 contains 15 residues. V lost 5 bases, J lost 3 bases, and 17 bases lay in between. The CDR3 loop is CASSIGPSQNYEQYF. The DNA for the CDR3 is TGTGCCAGCAGCATAGGGCCTAGCCAAAACTACGAGCAGTACTTC.

The J gene is TRBJ2-2, the V gene TRBV2; the D is unclear. Germline loops: CDR1 SNHLY, CDR2 FYNNEI. V was cut by 5 bases and J by 0 bases, with 10 bases left in between. This CDR3 spans 15 amino acids. The chain's CDR3 is CASSLSATNTGELFF. The CDR3 bases are TGTGCCAGCAGTCTATCGGCGACGAACACCGGGGAGCTGTTTTTT.

In the case of this clonotype: It may be a read error: a sequence one base away is much more abundant. This chain joins TRBV5-1 and TRBJ2-2; D might be TRBD2 (5 bases). The germline gives CDR1 SGHRS, CDR2 YFSETQ. The CDR3 is 14 amino acids. CDR3 region: CASSLDGNTGELLF. CDR3 DNA sequence: TGCGCCAGCAGCTTGGACGGGAACACCGGGGAGCTGCTTTTT.

The chain couples TRBV7-8 to TRBJ2-1; D unresolved. V was pared by 5 bases and J by 7 bases, with 9 bases between. Germline CDR1 is SGHVS and CDR2 is FQNEAQ. The CDR3 runs to 12 residues. In nucleotides, the CDR3 is TGTGCCAGCAGCCGCGGAAGTAATGAGCAGTTCTTC. Its protein is CASSRGSNEQFF.

This clonotype was detected many times. This chain links TRBV27 with TRBJ2-1; the D is unclear. The CDR3 totals 16 residues. V lost 2 bases, J lost 0 bases, and 11 bases lay in between. From germline, CDR1 is MNHEY and CDR2 SMNVEV (reference sequence). This CDR3 reads CASSLVGSSSYNEQFF. CDR3 bases: TGTGCCAGCAGTTTAGTTGGCAGTTCCTCCTACAATGAGCAGTTCTTC.

J is TRBJ2-1 and V is TRBV28, with D perhaps TRBD1 (5 bases). Germline V CDR1 and CDR2: MDHEN, SYDVKM. Deletions cut 5 bases from V and 2 bases from J, with 7 bases between. The CDR3 loop spans 13 amino acids. CDR3 amino acids: CASSDSTYNEQFF. The CDR3 DNA follows: TGTGCCAGCAGTGACAGTACCTACAATGAGCAGTTCTTC.

This clonotype appeared a few times. V gene TRBV29-1 combines with J gene TRBJ1-1, with D possibly being TRBD1 (5 bases). The germline V gene encodes CDR1 SQVTM and CDR2 ANQGSEA. This CDR3 has 14 residues. Trimming took 5 bases from V and 0 from J, leaving 13 bases between them. The CDR3 sequence is CSVTGGVMNTEAFF. The CDR3 coding sequence is TGCAGCGTTACAGGAGGGGTCATGAACACTGAAGCTTTCTTT.

In its sample, this clonotype was seen a few times. The V call is TRBV5-1, the J call TRBJ1-1; TRBD1 might be the D (5 bases). This CDR3 region has 14 residues. Trimming pared 4 bases from V and 0 bases from J, leaving 10 bases between. The germline V gene has CDR1 SGHRS and CDR2 YFSETQ. The CDR3 sequence: CASSITGMNTEAFF. The DNA for the CDR3 is TGCGCCAGCAGCATAACAGGAATGAACACTGAAGCTTTCTTT.